The next 6 T cell receptor beta chains were all read from a single sample in a study of OX40 agonist ivuxolimab in advanced cancers. Sequencing was performed with immunoSEQ multiplex PCR; in TCRdb, only in-frame clones are kept and a portion is missing. The sample records more than 65,000 clones, around 89% being singletons. The source was CD4+ or CD8+ T cells sorted from blood, collected in a trial of the OX40 agonist ivuxolimab. The source is an adult with an advanced solid tumor such as melanoma, head and neck, liver or kidney cancer.

Comments on this clone: Its ends do not fully match the called genes, so a read error is possible. The chain uses TRBV7-9 and TRBJ1-4, with D possibly matching TRBD1 (5 bases). The CDR3 has 13 amino acids. Germline lookup yields CDR1 SEHNR and CDR2 FQNEAQ (reference sequence). This CDR3 is CASSRGRNEKLLF. CDR3 DNA: TGTGCCAGCAGCAGGGGCCGTAATGAAAAACTGCTTTTT.

The gene calls are TRBV6-5 and TRBJ2-5; D may be TRBD1 or TRBD2 (5 bases each). CDR3 length: 15 amino acids. Per germline, CDR1 MNHEY and CDR2 SVGAGI. Trimming removed 4 bases from V and 4 bases from J, with 16 bases in between. CDR3 sequence (DNA): TGTGCCAGCAGTTTCCGTTTCGAGAGGGGAGAGACCCAGTACTTC. Its translation: CASSFRFERGETQYF.

The rearrangement uses TRBV6-1 and TRBJ1-2; D may be TRBD1 (6 bases). Trimming removed 4 bases from V and 5 bases from J, with 17 bases in between. The germline CDR1 and CDR2 sequences are MNHNS and SASEGT. CDR3 length: 15 residues. CDR3 bases: TGTGCCAGCAGTGCCAAGGACAGACAAATTTATGGCTACACCTTC. Translation: CASSAKDRQIYGYTF.

The V and J genes are TRBV4-3 and TRBJ2-7, with D possibly being TRBD1 (5 bases). The germline V gene encodes CDR1 LGHNA and CDR2 YSLEER. V was trimmed by 4 bases and J by 1 base, leaving 14 bases between them. This CDR3 is built from 15 residues. The CDR3 region has the DNA TGCGCCAGCAGCCGACTTGGGGCAGGATCCTACGAGCAGTACTTC. As protein: CASSRLGAGSYEQYF.

The chain carries TRBV28 and TRBJ1-1; tentative D call: TRBD1 (5 bases). Per germline, CDR1 MDHEN and CDR2 SYDVKM. Trimming left V 4 bases short and J 6 bases short, with 15 bases between. CDR3 size: 14 residues. The CDR3 DNA reads TGTGCCAGCAGTTCGGCAGGGATTTTCCCTGAAGCTTTCTTT. This gives the protein CASSSAGIFPEAFF. The whole variable domain, remainder taken from reference TRBV28 and TRBJ1-1, is DVKVTQSSRYLVKRTGEKVFLECVQDMDHENMFWYRQDPGLGLRLIYFSYDVKMKEKGDIPEGYSVSREKKERFSLILESASTNQTSMYLCASSSAGIFPEAFFGQGTRLTVV.

The chain combines TRBV7-2 with TRBJ2-1; weak D call: TRBD2 (6 bases). Trimming shortened V by 4 bases and J by 4 bases, and 17 bases separated the two germline ends. Germline lookup yields CDR1 SGHTA and CDR2 FQGNSA. The CDR3 extends over 16 amino acids. The CDR3 reads CASSSLGGTIYNEQFF. In nucleotides, the CDR3 is TGTGCCAGCAGCTCGCTCGGGGGTACCATATACAATGAGCAGTTCTTC. Combining the CDR3 with reference TRBV7-2 and TRBJ2-1 gives the whole variable domain GAGVSQSPSNKVTEKGKDVELRCDPISGHTALYWYRQSLGQGLEFLIYFQGNSAPDKSGLPSDRFSAERTGGSVSTLTIQRTQQEDSAVYLCASSSLGGTIYNEQFFGPGTRLTVL.